These 14 T cell receptor beta chains were all obtained from the same sample, sequenced in a study of blood T cell repertoires in COVID-19. The table came from immunoSEQ multiplex PCR; TCRdb's copy has only in-frame clones and leaves some out. Among about 180,000 clones listed, roughly 84% were seen once. Sequenced material: PBMCs or T cells enriched from blood (not recorded which). The receptors were gathered from a man in his forties or fifties who had recovered from COVID-19.

Points on this clone: At the DNA level, this CDR3 is encoded by other sequences in the same sample as well. The chain uses TRBV18 and TRBJ1-1, with 11 positions matching TRBD1. The CDR3 runs 15 residues. The ends lost 6 bases at V and 2 bases at J; junction bases unmatched: 5. Germline assignment: CDR1 KGHSH and CDR2 LQKENI. The CDR3 protein is CASSPGTGGNTEAFF. Written as DNA, the CDR3 is TGTGCCAGCTCTCCCGGGACAGGGGGAAACACTGAAGCTTTCTTT.

V and J are TRBV18 and TRBJ2-3; 9 nucleotides agree with TRBD2. Germline V gene data show CDR1 as KGHSH and CDR2 as LQKENI. The CDR3 has 17 amino acids. V gave up 2 bases and J gave up 2 bases; unmatched junction bases: 8. For the CDR3, the DNA is TGTGCCAGCTCACCATCCACCCTAGCGGGGACCACAGATACGCAGTATTTT. Protein product: CASSPSTLAGTTDTQYF. Looking up the rest from reference TRBV18 and TRBJ2-3 gives the full variable domain: NAGVMQNPRHLVRRRGQEARLRCSPMKGHSHVYWYRQLPEEGLKFMVYLQKENIIDESGMPKERFSAEFPKEGPSILRIQQVVRGDSAAYFCASSPSTLAGTTDTQYFGPGTRLTVL.

Here the CDR3 DNA reads TGCGCCAGCAGCCGTCCCTCGACAGGGAACTATGGCTACACCTTC. Translating it yields CASSRPSTGNYGYTF. The rearrangement uses TRBV4-1 and TRBJ1-2; 7 positions match TRBD1. Per germline, CDR1 MGHRA and CDR2 YSYEKL. The V and J ends lost 4 bases and 2 bases, in that order; junction bases with no gene match: 7. CDR3 size: 15 residues.

V and J are TRBV30 and TRBJ1-1; D perhaps matches TRBD1 (5 bases). The CDR3 runs 12 residues. Germline V lookup: CDR1 GTSNPN, CDR2 SVGIG (reference sequence). Trimming removed 5 bases from V and 6 bases from J, with 13 bases in between. The CDR3 spells CAWYRGVPEAFF. DNA for the CDR3: TGTGCCTGGTATCGGGGGGTCCCTGAAGCTTTCTTT. The full variable domain, rest sourced from reference TRBV30 and TRBJ1-1, is SQTIHQWPATLVQPVGSPLSLECTVEGTSNPNLYWYRQAAGRGLQLLFYSVGIGQISSEVPQNLSASRPQDRQFILSSKKLLLSDSGFYLCAWYRGVPEAFFGQGTRLTVV.

The J gene is TRBJ1-4, the V gene TRBV19; 8 bases line up with TRBD1. There are 17 residues in the CDR3. Trimming cost V 5 bases and J 0 bases; bases outside gene matches: 8. CDR1 is LNHDA, CDR2 SQIVND, per germline (reference sequence). This CDR3 is CASSRTGNSPTNEKLFF. In DNA form, the CDR3 reads TGTGCCAGTAGTCGGACAGGGAATTCTCCAACTAATGAAAAACTGTTTTTT.

The V call is TRBV30, the J call TRBJ2-7, with 8 bases fitting TRBD1. V shed 0 bases and J 2 bases; nucleotides not matched to a gene: 3. The CDR3 consists of 14 residues. Germline assignment: CDR1 GTSNPN and CDR2 SVGIG (reference sequence). CDR3 in amino acids: CAWSVGQGPYEQYF. The CDR3 DNA sequence: TGTGCCTGGAGTGTAGGACAGGGACCCTACGAGCAGTACTTC.

The table lists this clone with a count of one. CDR3 loop: CASSELVVGLSRGYTF. For the CDR3, the DNA is TGTGCCAGCAGTGAATTAGTTGTGGGCTTGTCGCGTGGCTACACCTTC. The chain is built from TRBV25-1 and TRBJ1-2; D ambiguous. V gave up 1 base and J gave up 7 bases, with 19 bases separating them. CDR3 length: 16 amino acids. Looked up from germline, CDR1 is MGHDK and CDR2 is SYGVNS.

V gene TRBV7-3 combines with J gene TRBJ1-1; TRBD1 aligns across 7 bases. V gave up 4 bases and J gave up 4 bases; unmatched junction bases: 12. The CDR3 totals 16 residues. The germline V gene has CDR1 SGHTA and CDR2 FQGTGA. This CDR3 is CASSSPGGGRSTEAFF. The CDR3 DNA sequence: TGTGCCAGCAGCTCCCCAGGAGGGGGCAGGAGCACTGAAGCTTTCTTT. The full variable domain, with the rest looked up from reference TRBV7-3 and TRBJ1-1, is GAGVSQTPSNKVTEKGKYVELRCDPISGHTALYWYRQSLGQGPEFLIYFQGTGAADDSGLPNDRFFAVRPEGSVSTLKIQRTERGDSAVYLCASSSPGGGRSTEAFFGQGTRLTVV.

The rearrangement uses TRBV3-1 (or the pseudogene TRBV3-2) and TRBJ1-1, with TRBD1 as a possible D gene (6 bases). Germline V lookup: CDR1 LGHDT, CDR2 YNNKEL (reference sequence). The CDR3 covers 14 residues. Trimming took off 4 bases at V and 1 base at J, with 10 bases between the two ends. CDR3 loop: CASSPSTGNTEAFF. For the CDR3, the DNA is TGTGCCAGCAGCCCCTCGACAGGGAACACTGAAGCTTTCTTT.

This clone was detected once. This chain joins TRBV5-5 and TRBJ2-5, with 8 bases matching TRBD1. CDR1 and CDR2 (germline): SGHKS, YYEKEE (reference sequence). With V trimmed by 3 bases and J by 5 bases, 6 bases remained unmatched. CDR3 length: 14 residues. The CDR3 bases are TGTGCCAGCAGCTCCGCTTGGGACAGGGAGACCCAGTACTTC. Protein product: CASSSAWDRETQYF.

V is TRBV9 and J is TRBJ2-5, with 8 bases matching TRBD2. Losses at the gene ends were 6 bases for V and 3 bases for J; bases not matched to a gene: 4. Germline CDR1 and CDR2: SGDLS and YYNGEE. CDR3 size: 13 residues. The CDR3, as DNA: TGTGCCAGCAACCGGGGGGGCAAAGAGACCCAGTACTTC. It yields the protein CASNRGGKETQYF.

The chain carries TRBV6-2 or TRBV6-3 and TRBJ1-2; D gene ambiguous. The V gene lost 0 bases and the J gene lost 7 bases, with 15 bases spanning the gap. The CDR3 contains 15 residues. Germline V gene lookup returns CDR1 MNHEY and CDR2 SVGEGT. CDR3 region: CASSYSAGGLVGYTF. CDR3 bases: TGTGCCAGCAGTTACTCGGCCGGAGGGTTGGTTGGCTACACCTTC.

This clone was observed a handful of times. The chain combines TRBV28 with TRBJ1-1; D might be TRBD1 (5 bases). The length of the CDR3 is 11 residues. Trimming shortened V by 6 bases and J by 8 bases, and 10 bases separated the two germline ends. Germline V gene lookup returns CDR1 MDHEN and CDR2 SYDVKM. In DNA, the CDR3 is TGTGCCAGCAGCCTTAACAGGGAAGCTTTCTTT. It specifies CASSLNREAFF. Full variable domain (outside the CDR3, taken from reference TRBV28 and TRBJ1-1): DVKVTQSSRYLVKRTGEKVFLECVQDMDHENMFWYRQDPGLGLRLIYFSYDVKMKEKGDIPEGYSVSREKKERFSLILESASTNQTSMYLCASSLNREAFFGQGTRLTVV.

The rearrangement joins TRBV19 to TRBJ2-7, with 7 bases that match TRBD1. Germline-derived CDR1 and CDR2 are LNHDA and SQIVND (reference sequence). CDR3 length: 13 residues. V shed 6 bases, J shed 3 bases, and the junction held 5 bases outside the gene matches. The CDR3 DNA is TGTGCCAGTAGCCCGGGACAGAACTACGAGCAGTACTTC. Translating it yields CASSPGQNYEQYF.